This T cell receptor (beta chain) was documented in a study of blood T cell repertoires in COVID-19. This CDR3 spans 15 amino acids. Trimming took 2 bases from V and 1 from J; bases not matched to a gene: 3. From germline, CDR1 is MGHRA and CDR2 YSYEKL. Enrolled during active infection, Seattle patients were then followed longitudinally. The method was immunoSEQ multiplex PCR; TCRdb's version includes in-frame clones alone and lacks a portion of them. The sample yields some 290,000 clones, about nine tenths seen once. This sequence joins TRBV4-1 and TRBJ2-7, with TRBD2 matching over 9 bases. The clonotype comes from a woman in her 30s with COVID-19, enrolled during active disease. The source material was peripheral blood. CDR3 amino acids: CASSQLAGRSYEQYF. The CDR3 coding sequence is TGCGCCAGCAGCCAACTAGCGGGACGTTCCTACGAGCAGTACTTC.